This T cell receptor beta chain originates from a study of shared clonotypes between healthy human individuals. Study in general: For every donor, three CD4 naive, three CD4 memory, two CD8 naive and one CD8 memory plates were used.

Notes on this clone: Its antigen is still unknown.

It was CD45RO-negative cells, positively selected for CCR7, that made up naive CD8 cells, with terminally differentiated effector memory CD45RA+ cells excluded. J lost 8 bases, V lost 5 bases, and 7 bases had no gene match. The germline V gene encodes CDR1 SEHNR and CDR2 FQNEAQ (reference sequence). This CDR3 has 15 residues. Study outcomes and limitations: Generally, naive subsets came out with larger estimated richness than memory subsets.

Sorted-subset replicate PCRs used about 0.2 ug DNA, tens of thousands of T cell genomes. The data were produced by immunoSEQ multiplex PCR, yet TCRdb's version contains in-frame clones alone and is incomplete. Altogether about 1.9 million clones are present, around 93% being singletons, with the ten largest covering around 1.8%. This sequence was found in a man between 18 and 29 years old in good health. Some clones in this sample may be carry-over from other donors' samples. The material sequenced was naive CD8+ T cells from PBMCs. The chain combines TRBV7-9 with TRBJ2-1; TRBD2 aligns across 12 bases. For the CDR3, the DNA is TGTGCCAGCAGCCAAGGGACTAGCGGGTCCGATGAGCAGTTCTTC. It yields the protein CASSQGTSGSDEQFF.